The 24 T cell receptor beta chains below all came from one sample that was sequenced in a study of long-term antiretroviral therapy in people with HIV. Sequencing used immunoSEQ v3.0 at survey level. Some clones are missing from TCRdb's copy, which holds only in-frame ones; the method was immunoSEQ multiplex PCR. The sample has tens of thousands of clones, around 83% seen once; the top ten hold about 4.6%. The material was unsorted PBMCs, obtained just over 2.7 years before starting antiretroviral therapy. These receptors all stem from a woman aged 25 to 39 with HIV.

The genes are TRBV29-1 and TRBJ2-5; 8 nucleotides align to TRBD2. V gave up 6 bases and J gave up 4 bases; unmatched junction bases: 13. The CDR3 length is 15 residues. Germline lookup yields CDR1 SQVTM and CDR2 ANQGSEA. Here the CDR3 reads CSVSVGGAGGETQYF. The DNA for the CDR3 is TGCAGCGTCTCTGTCGGGGGGGCCGGAGGAGAGACCCAGTACTTC.

This rearrangement joins TRBV29-1 to TRBJ2-2, with D tentatively TRBD2 (5 bases). CDR1 and CDR2 (germline): SQVTM, ANQGSEA. The V gene lost 3 bases and the J gene lost 7 bases, with 15 bases spanning the gap. The CDR3 runs 14 residues. In DNA, the CDR3 is TGCAGCGTTGAGACTGGACTTCTACGCGGGGAGCTGTTTTTT. Translating it yields CSVETGLLRGELFF.

The V call is TRBV12-5, the J call TRBJ1-5, with 8 bases identical to TRBD1. The V segment lost 1 base and the J segment 7 bases; nucleotides outside the gene matches: 6. CDR1 LGHNT and CDR2 FRNRAP come from the germline V gene. This CDR3 is 15 amino acids long. CDR3 in amino acids: CASGLAGQGGQPQHF. Written as DNA, the CDR3 is TGTGCTAGTGGTTTGGCCGGACAGGGCGGGCAGCCCCAGCATTTT.

The chain combines TRBV7-2 with TRBJ2-1; perhaps TRBD1 as D (5 bases). The CDR3 is 14 residues long. The germline V gene encodes CDR1 SGHTA and CDR2 FQGNSA. The V and J ends lost 0 bases and 6 bases respectively, with 9 bases between them. The CDR3 DNA reads as TGTGCCAGCAGCTTAGCGGGGCCAGGCAATGAGCAGTTCTTC. Protein sequence: CASSLAGPGNEQFF. Full variable domain (outside the CDR3, taken from reference TRBV7-2 and TRBJ2-1): GAGVSQSPSNKVTEKGKDVELRCDPISGHTALYWYRQSLGQGLEFLIYFQGNSAPDKSGLPSDRFSAERTGGSVSTLTIQRTQQEDSAVYLCASSLAGPGNEQFFGPGTRLTVL.

The gene calls are TRBV6-4 and TRBJ1-1; D remains ambiguous. Looked up from germline, CDR1 is MRHNA and CDR2 is SNTAGT. Trimming left V 3 bases short and J 3 bases short, with 8 bases between. The CDR3 has 13 residues. This CDR3 reads CASSEWGYTEAFF. CDR3 in DNA: TGTGCCAGCAGTGAGTGGGGATACACTGAAGCTTTCTTT.

The chain employs TRBV11-2 and TRBJ2-3, with 7 bases identical to TRBD2. The CDR3 loop spans 15 amino acids. The ends lost 1 base at V and 3 bases at J; junction bases unmatched: 4. Germline V gene data show CDR1 as SGHAT and CDR2 as FQNNGV. The CDR3 nucleotides are TGTGCCAGCAGCTTAGGTCTAGCGGATACAGATACGCAGTATTTT. Translating gives CASSLGLADTDTQYF.

The genes are TRBV5-1 and TRBJ2-3, with 14 bases matching TRBD2. The CDR3 spans 20 residues. CDR1 is SGHRS, CDR2 YFSETQ, per germline. V shed 0 bases, J shed 6 bases, and the junction held 15 bases outside the gene matches. CDR3 in amino acids: CASSLARLAGGLKFPDTQYF. CDR3 sequence (DNA): TGCGCCAGCAGCTTGGCCAGACTAGCGGGGGGGCTTAAGTTTCCGGATACGCAGTATTTT.

The chain joins TRBV9 to TRBJ2-3; 11 bases line up with TRBD2. The CDR3 runs 16 residues. The V segment lost 3 bases and the J segment 2 bases; nucleotides outside the gene matches: 5. Looked up from germline, CDR1 is SGDLS and CDR2 is YYNGEE. The CDR3: CASSGRTSGYTDTQYF. As DNA, the CDR3 is TGTGCCAGCAGCGGGAGGACTAGCGGGTACACAGATACGCAGTATTTT.

The J gene is TRBJ1-6, the V gene TRBV6-6; D may be TRBD1 (6 bases). This CDR3 is built from 13 residues. V gave up 7 bases and J gave up 10 bases, with 14 bases separating them. CDR1 and CDR2 from the germline V gene are MNHNY and SVGAGI (reference sequence). DNA for the CDR3: TGTGCCAGCAATTCAGGGGACTACTCACCCCTCCACTTT. Amino acids: CASNSGDYSPLHF.

V gene TRBV7-3 combines with J gene TRBJ2-6, with D perhaps TRBD2 (6 bases). Germline V CDR1 and CDR2: SGHTA, FQGTGA. This CDR3 region has 15 residues. Trimming pared 3 bases from V and 2 bases from J, leaving 8 bases between. CDR3 protein: CASSFPGAGANVLTF. The CDR3, as DNA: TGTGCCAGCAGCTTCCCGGGAGCTGGGGCCAACGTCCTGACTTTC.

The rearrangement uses TRBV9 and TRBJ1-2; 7 bases align to TRBD1. The CDR3 has 15 residues. Germline assignment: CDR1 SGDLS and CDR2 YYNGEE. Trimming removed 0 bases from V and 7 bases from J; junction bases left unmatched: 9. The CDR3 DNA is TGTGCCAGCAGCGTAGCTGTAAGGCAGGGGGGTGGCTACACCTTC. Its protein is CASSVAVRQGGGYTF.

The rearrangement joins TRBV4-1 to TRBJ1-2; 8 bases align to TRBD1. CDR1 and CDR2 from the germline V gene are MGHRA and YSYEKL. V was pared by 3 bases and J by 5 bases, with 11 bases of the junction left unmatched. The CDR3 has 16 residues. CDR3 sequence (DNA): TGCGCCAGCAGCCAGGCTCGGGGACAGGCGGTATATGGCTACACCTTC. The encoded protein is CASSQARGQAVYGYTF.

This clone was seen once. This sequence joins TRBV5-1 and TRBJ1-4; D may be TRBD1 (6 bases). The CDR3 extends over 15 amino acids. V was pared by 4 bases and J by 5 bases, with 15 bases between. Germline CDR1 reads SGHRS; CDR2 reads YFSETQ. CDR3 protein: CASSTQGSLNEKLFF. CDR3 coding DNA: TGCGCCAGCAGCACCCAGGGGAGCCTCAATGAAAAACTGTTTTTT.

The chain is built from TRBV7-2 and TRBJ1-2; 8 nucleotides match TRBD1. The V gene's germline CDR1 is SGHTA and CDR2 FQGNSA. V was pared by 1 base and J by 4 bases, with 5 bases of the junction left unmatched. The CDR3 is 15 residues long. CDR3 in DNA: TGTGCCAGCAGCTTAGACGACAGGGGTAGCTATGGCTACACCTTC. This translates into CASSLDDRGSYGYTF.

On this clone: Possible read error: a much larger clone is one base away. The sample carries other DNA sequences with the same CDR3. The chain joins TRBV10-2 to TRBJ1-1, with D possibly matching TRBD1 (6 bases). This CDR3 contains 14 residues. Germline V CDR1 and CDR2: WSHSY, SAAADI. V gave up 5 bases and J gave up 0 bases, with 10 bases separating them. The CDR3 reads CASSRTVMNTEAFF. CDR3 nucleotide sequence: TGCGCCAGCAGTCGGACAGTCATGAACACTGAAGCTTTCTTT.

The chain combines TRBV29-1 with TRBJ1-2; D is unclear. CDR1 and CDR2 (germline): SQVTM, ANQGSEA. The CDR3 has 12 amino acids. The V end lost 5 bases, the J end lost 3 bases, and 10 bases lay between the germline ends. The CDR3: CSVFEGYYGYTF. The CDR3, as DNA: TGCAGCGTTTTTGAAGGATACTATGGCTACACCTTC.

The chain combines TRBV5-4 with TRBJ2-3, with 11 nucleotides matching TRBD2. V lost 3 bases and J lost 2; bases outside the gene matches: 5. Germline V lookup: CDR1 SGHNT, CDR2 YYREEE (reference sequence). The CDR3 consists of 16 residues. The CDR3 DNA sequence: TGTGCCAGCAGCTGGGGGACTAGCGGCGCCACAGATACGCAGTATTTT. Translated, it gives CASSWGTSGATDTQYF.

J is TRBJ1-2 and V is TRBV4-2; D not resolved. Germline CDR1 is LGHNA and CDR2 is YNFKEQ. The CDR3 is 13 amino acids. The V and J ends lost 0 bases and 7 bases respectively, with 9 bases between them. The DNA of the CDR3 is TGTGCCAGCAGCCAAGACCAAAGTATTGGCTACACCTTC. Its translation is CASSQDQSIGYTF.

This clone was found a few times. The genes are TRBV27 and TRBJ2-7; tentative D call: TRBD2 (5 bases). This CDR3 comprises 13 residues. Trimming stripped 4 bases from V and 6 bases from J, with 13 bases between. CDR1 is MNHEY and CDR2 is SMNVEV in the germline V gene (reference sequence). Here the CDR3 reads CASSWVPRGEQYF. As DNA, the CDR3 is TGTGCCAGCAGTTGGGTCCCTCGGGGCGAGCAGTACTTC.

This chain uses TRBV14 with TRBJ2-6; 9 bases agree with TRBD2. Losses at the gene ends were 4 bases for V and 1 base for J; bases not matched to a gene: 8. The CDR3 is 18 amino acids. Germline-derived CDR1 and CDR2 are SGHDN and FVKESK. The CDR3 loop is CASSPWSGGPSGANVLTF. The CDR3 DNA reads TGTGCCAGCAGCCCCTGGAGCGGGGGGCCGTCTGGGGCCAACGTCCTGACTTTC.

Only one count was recorded for this clone. The J gene is TRBJ1-2, the V gene TRBV5-8, with D possibly matching TRBD1 (6 bases). This CDR3 has 11 residues. The germline V gene encodes CDR1 SGHTS and CDR2 YDEGEE. With 3 bases removed from V and 7 bases from J, the gap between germline ends came to 7 bases. The CDR3 here is CASSYRVGYTF. In DNA form, the CDR3 reads TGTGCCAGCAGCTACAGGGTTGGCTACACCTTC.

The J gene is TRBJ1-1, the V gene TRBV5-6; no reliable D call. Germline V gene sequence: CDR1 SGHDT, CDR2 YYEEEE. CDR3 length equals 14 residues. Trimming left V 2 bases short and J 0 bases short, with 8 bases between. The CDR3 is CASSFPELNTEAFF. CDR3 DNA: TGTGCCAGCAGCTTTCCGGAATTGAACACTGAAGCTTTCTTT.

In this sample, this clone turned up a few times. In DNA, the CDR3 is TGTGCCAGCAGTATCGGTCCCGGGAATAATTCACCCCTCCACTTT. It yields the protein CASSIGPGNNSPLHF. The gene calls are TRBV27 and TRBJ1-6; the D is unclear. V shed 5 bases and J shed 5 bases, with 13 bases lying between them. This CDR3 spans 15 amino acids. Germline-derived CDR1 and CDR2 are MNHEY and SMNVEV (reference sequence).

The chain recombines TRBV11-2 with TRBJ2-2, with D maybe TRBD2 (6 bases). Germline CDR1 SGHAT, CDR2 FQNNGV. The CDR3 sequence is 14 residues long. V lost 4 bases to trimming and J lost 4 bases, with 10 bases between them. CDR3 amino acids: CASSWDLGTGELFF. CDR3 nucleotides: TGTGCCAGCAGCTGGGACTTAGGCACCGGGGAGCTGTTTTTT.